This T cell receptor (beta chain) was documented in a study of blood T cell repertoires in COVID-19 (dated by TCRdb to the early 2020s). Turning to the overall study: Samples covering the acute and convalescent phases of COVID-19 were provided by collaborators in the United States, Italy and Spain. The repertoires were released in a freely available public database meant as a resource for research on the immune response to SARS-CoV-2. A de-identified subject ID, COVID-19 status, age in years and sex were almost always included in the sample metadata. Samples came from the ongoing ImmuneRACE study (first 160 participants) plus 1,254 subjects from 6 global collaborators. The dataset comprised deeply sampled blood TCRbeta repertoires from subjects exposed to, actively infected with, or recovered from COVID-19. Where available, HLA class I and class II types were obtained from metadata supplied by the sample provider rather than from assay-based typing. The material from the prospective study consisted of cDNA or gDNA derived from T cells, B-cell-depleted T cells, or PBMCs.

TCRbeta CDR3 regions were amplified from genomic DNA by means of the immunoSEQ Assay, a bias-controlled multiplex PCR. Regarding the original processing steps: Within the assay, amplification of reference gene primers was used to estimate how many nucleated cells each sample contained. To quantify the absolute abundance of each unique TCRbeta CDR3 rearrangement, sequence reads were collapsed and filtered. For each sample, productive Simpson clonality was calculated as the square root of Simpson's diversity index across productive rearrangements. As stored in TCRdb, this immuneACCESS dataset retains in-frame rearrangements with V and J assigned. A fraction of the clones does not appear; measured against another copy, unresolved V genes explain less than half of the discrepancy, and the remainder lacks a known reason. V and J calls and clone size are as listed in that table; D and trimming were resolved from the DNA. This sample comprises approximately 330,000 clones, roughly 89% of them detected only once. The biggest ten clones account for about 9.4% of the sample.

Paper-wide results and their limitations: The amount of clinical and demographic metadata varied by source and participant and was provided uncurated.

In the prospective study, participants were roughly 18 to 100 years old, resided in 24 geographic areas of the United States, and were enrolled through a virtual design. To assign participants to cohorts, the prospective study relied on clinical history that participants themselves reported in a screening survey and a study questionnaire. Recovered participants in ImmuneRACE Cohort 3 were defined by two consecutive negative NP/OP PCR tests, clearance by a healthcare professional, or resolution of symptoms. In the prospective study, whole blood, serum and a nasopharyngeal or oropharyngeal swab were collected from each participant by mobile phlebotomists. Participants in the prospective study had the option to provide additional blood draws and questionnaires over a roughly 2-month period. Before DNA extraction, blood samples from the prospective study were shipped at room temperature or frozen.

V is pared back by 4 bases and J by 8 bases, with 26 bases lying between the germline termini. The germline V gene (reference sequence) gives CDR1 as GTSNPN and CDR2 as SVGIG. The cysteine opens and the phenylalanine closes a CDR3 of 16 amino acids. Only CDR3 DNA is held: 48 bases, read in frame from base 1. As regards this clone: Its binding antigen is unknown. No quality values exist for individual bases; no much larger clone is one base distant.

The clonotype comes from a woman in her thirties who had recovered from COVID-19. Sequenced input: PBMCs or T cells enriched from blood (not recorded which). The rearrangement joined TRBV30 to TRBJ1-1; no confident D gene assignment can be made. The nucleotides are TGTGCCTGGACCCGAGGCTCGGGGATTAGGGAGGAAGAAGCTTTCTTT. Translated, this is CAWTRGSGIREEEAFF. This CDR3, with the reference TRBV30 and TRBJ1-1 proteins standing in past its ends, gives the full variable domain SQTIHQWPATLVQPVGSPLSLECTVEGTSNPNLYWYRQAAGRGLQLLFYSVGIGQISSEVPQNLSASRPQDRQFILSSKKLLLSDSGFYLCAWTRGSGIREEEAFFGQGTRLTVV.